The clone carrying this T cell receptor (beta chain) came up many times. The data originate from a study of T cells in Graves' hyperthyroidism and ophthalmopathy. Overall study: Upon initial diagnosis and before any treatment, peripheral blood was collected.

Cells are PBMCs isolated from more than 8.5 ml of fresh blood. The CDR3 length is 12 residues. Germline values: CDR1 MDHEN, CDR2 SYDVKM. Trimming cost V 2 bases and J 10 bases, with 9 bases left between them. RNA transcripts were the template for amplifying TCR beta CDR3 regions. RT-PCR in the first round (using the HTBI primer set) targeted the TCR CDR3. TCRdb processed the multiplex PCR reads anew with MiXCR; each CDR3 protein has one entry. The repertoire has about 640,000 distinct CDR3 sequences, around 20% of them found once; the top ten carry about 35%. The chain joins TRBV28 to TRBJ2-4; the D gene is possibly TRBD1 (6 bases). The sample taken for sequencing was blood. This receptor was identified in a man aged 25-40 years with Graves' ophthalmopathy. Here the CDR3 DNA reads TGTGCCAGCAGTTTAGGGCAGGGGATTCAGTACTTC. The encoded protein is CASSLGQGIQYF.